The rows below give T cell receptor beta chains drawn from one sample of a study of blood T cells in healthy people across ages. In TCRdb, the 5' RACE reads were re-called with MiXCR into one record per CDR3 protein. The data hold 650,000 to 700,000 distinct CDR3 sequences, with around 52% observed a single time. Sequencing input: blood. These TCRs come from a woman of 80 years or more in good health. The CDR3 runs from the conserved cysteine through the conserved F or W. D genes are given only for firm matches. Expanded clones get a size class; other rows say once, few or many, or leave the size out.

v_call: TRBV3-1; clone_size: -; cdr3_length: 17; j_call: TRBJ2-5; d_call: TRBD2; cdr3_nt: TGTGCCAGCAGCCAAGAACGGGGGGTCGGGACCTACAATGAGCAGTACTTC; cdr3_aa: CASSQERGVGTYNEQYF
v_call: TRBV6-2/TRBV6-3; clone_size: -; cdr3_length: 15; j_call: TRBJ2-5; d_call: TRBD2; cdr3_nt: TGTGCCAGCAGTGACCGGGGAGGGCATGAAGAGACCCAGTACTTC; cdr3_aa: CASSDRGGHEETQYF
v_call: TRBV3-1; clone_size: few; cdr3_length: 13; j_call: TRBJ1-2; d_call: -; cdr3_nt: TGTGCCAGCAGCCTCGACGGATTCTATGGCTACACCTTC; cdr3_aa: CASSLDGFYGYTF
v_call: TRBV30; clone_size: -; cdr3_length: 14; j_call: TRBJ1-6; d_call: -; cdr3_nt: TGTGCCTGGAGTGTCCTCGGTTATAATTCACCCCTCCACTTT; cdr3_aa: CAWSVLGYNSPLHF
v_call: TRBV2; clone_size: -; cdr3_length: 14; j_call: TRBJ1-5; d_call: -; cdr3_nt: TGTGCCAGCACCTATGGCCTGGGCAATCAGCCCCAGCATTTT; cdr3_aa: CASTYGLGNQPQHF
v_call: TRBV15; clone_size: -; cdr3_length: 14; j_call: TRBJ2-7; d_call: -; cdr3_nt: TGTGCCACCAGCACAGATGGGGGCTCCTACGAGCAGTACTTC; cdr3_aa: CATSTDGGSYEQYF
v_call: TRBV10-3; clone_size: -; cdr3_length: 20; j_call: TRBJ2-3; d_call: TRBD2; cdr3_nt: TGTGCCATCAGTGTGTTACTAGCGGGGGCGTCGTTGGGTAGCACAGATACGCAGTATTTT; cdr3_aa: CAISVLLAGASLGSTDTQYF
v_call: TRBV9; clone_size: -; cdr3_length: 16; j_call: TRBJ2-3; d_call: -; cdr3_nt: TGTGCCAGCAGCGTAGTTCTGGGGGGAAGCACAGATACGCAGTATTTT; cdr3_aa: CASSVVLGGSTDTQYF
v_call: TRBV7-9; clone_size: -; cdr3_length: 15; j_call: TRBJ1-2; d_call: -; cdr3_nt: TGTGCCAGCAGCTTCTCAGGGACTGCTAACTATGGCTACACCTTC; cdr3_aa: CASSFSGTANYGYTF
v_call: TRBV3-1; clone_size: -; cdr3_length: 12; j_call: TRBJ1-1; d_call: -; cdr3_nt: TGTGCCAGCAGCCGGACAGACACTGAAGCTTTCTTT; cdr3_aa: CASSRTDTEAFF
v_call: TRBV2; clone_size: many; cdr3_length: 15; j_call: TRBJ2-3; d_call: TRBD2; cdr3_nt: TGTGCCAGCAGTGCTAGCGGGAGGGCCGTTGATACGCAGTATTTT; cdr3_aa: CASSASGRAVDTQYF
v_call: TRBV29-1; clone_size: -; cdr3_length: 19; j_call: TRBJ2-3; d_call: TRBD1; cdr3_nt: TGCAGCGTTGAAGATCCGAGGACAGGGGGAGCGGGTCCGACAGATACGCAGTATTTT; cdr3_aa: CSVEDPRTGGAGPTDTQYF
v_call: TRBV5-1; clone_size: -; cdr3_length: 17; j_call: TRBJ2-2; d_call: -; cdr3_nt: TGCGCCAGCAGCTTAGGACACCGGGACCCGGCCACCGGGGAGCTGTTTTTT; cdr3_aa: CASSLGHRDPATGELFF
v_call: TRBV21-1; clone_size: many; cdr3_length: 16; j_call: TRBJ1-2; d_call: -; cdr3_nt: TGTGCCAGCAGCACAGGGGCAGGGTTAGAGAACTATGGCTACACCTTC; cdr3_aa: CASSTGAGLENYGYTF
v_call: TRBV19; clone_size: -; cdr3_length: 15; j_call: TRBJ1-2; d_call: -; cdr3_nt: TGTGCCAGTACCGTCGAGGAAGGCTTGGGCTATGGCTACACCTTC; cdr3_aa: CASTVEEGLGYGYTF
v_call: TRBV14; clone_size: -; cdr3_length: 15; j_call: TRBJ1-1; d_call: -; cdr3_nt: TGTGCCAGCAGCCAAGTCGGACGGTTGAACACTGAAGCTTTCTTT; cdr3_aa: CASSQVGRLNTEAFF
v_call: TRBV28; clone_size: few; cdr3_length: 12; j_call: TRBJ1-2; d_call: -; cdr3_nt: TGTGCCAGCAGTTTGGGGAGGTTCGGCTACACCTTC; cdr3_aa: CASSLGRFGYTF